This T cell receptor beta chain was recovered during a study of T cell repertoires in cytomegalovirus infection. Study-level background: A matching HLA type, together with CMV infection, was signaled by public TCR beta signatures. Points from the study as a whole: Ex vivo responses were dominated by HLA-C-restricted CMV-specific TCR beta clonotypes.

The V end was cut by 6 bases, the J end by 4 bases, with 9 bases between. Germline V gene sequence: CDR1 LGHNT, CDR2 FRNRAP. This CDR3 is 13 amino acids long. A word on this clonotype: Its antigen is still unknown.

TCRdb analysed the reads with MiXCR anew, one entry per CDR3 protein. The data hold more than 400,000 distinct CDR3 sequences, with approximately 25% observed a single time. The material sequenced was PBMCs. The chain joins TRBV12-5 to TRBJ2-2, with D unclear. This receptor was taken from a human donor in good health (CMV status not recorded). Some clones in this sample may be carry-over from other donors' samples. CDR3 in DNA: TGTGCTAGTGGGTTTTATGGCACCGGGGAGCTGTTTTTT. It is translated as CASGFYGTGELFF. The full variable domain, completed using reference TRBV12-5 and TRBJ2-2, is DARVTQTPRHKVTEMGQEVTMRCQPILGHNTVFWYRQTMMQGLELLAYFRNRAPLDDSGMPKDRFSAEMPDATLATLKIQPSEPRDSAVYFCASGFYGTGELFFGEGSRLTVL.